This TCR beta chain was captured by sequencing in a study of read filtering for tumor transcriptome and immune sequencing. From roughly 390 ng of RNA, a library with molecular barcoded alpha/delta and beta/gamma adaptors was made. In TCRdb, the reads were re-called with MiXCR into one record per CDR3 protein. The data show 25,000 or so distinct CDR3 sequences, 20% to 25% seen once. CDR1 SGHTA and CDR2 FQGNSA come from the germline V gene. The CDR3 has 19 residues. V was pared by 2 bases and J by 1 base, with 10 bases of the junction left unmatched. This clonotype was observed many times. The chain has TRBV7-2 and TRBJ2-1; TRBD2 matches at 11 bases. The sequencing input was a population of CD138-negative cells sorted from bone marrow. The origin of this receptor is a donor older than 35 with multiple myeloma. The CDR3 loop reads CASSLLSSGRATSYNEQFF. The CDR3 coding sequence is TGTGCCAGCAGCTTATTGAGTAGCGGGAGGGCAACTTCCTACAATGAGCAGTTCTTC.